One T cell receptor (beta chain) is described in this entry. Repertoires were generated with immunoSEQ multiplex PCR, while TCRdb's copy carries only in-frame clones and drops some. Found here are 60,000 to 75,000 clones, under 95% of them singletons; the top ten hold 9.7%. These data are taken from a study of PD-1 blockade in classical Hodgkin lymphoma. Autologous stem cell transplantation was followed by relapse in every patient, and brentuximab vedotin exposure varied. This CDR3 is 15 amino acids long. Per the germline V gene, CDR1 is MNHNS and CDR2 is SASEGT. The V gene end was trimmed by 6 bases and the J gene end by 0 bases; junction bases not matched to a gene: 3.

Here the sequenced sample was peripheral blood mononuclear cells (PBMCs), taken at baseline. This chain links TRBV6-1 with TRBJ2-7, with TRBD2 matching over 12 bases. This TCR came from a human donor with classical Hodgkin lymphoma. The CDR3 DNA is TGTGCCAGCAGCACGGGACTAGCGGGCTCCTACGAGCAGTACTTC. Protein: CASSTGLAGSYEQYF.